Listed below are T cell receptor beta chains from one sample, sequenced in a study of response to subunit inactivated influenza vaccine. One entry per CDR3 protein results from TCRdb running MiXCR on the RT-PCR reads. The sample has hundreds of thousands of distinct CDR3 sequences, approximately 14% seen once. The sample was PBMCs from blood, taken around 14 days before vaccination. These receptors all stem from a man in his forties or fifties who received an inactivated influenza vaccine. Each CDR3 is given without its conserved first and last residue. A D gene is named only where the DNA matches it firmly.

v_call	j_call	d_call	cdr3_aa
TRBV10-3	TRBJ2-1	TRBD2	AISVGLAGGYNEQF
TRBV30	TRBJ2-2	.	ACRVANTGELF
TRBV11-2	TRBJ2-1	.	ASSPSSALRTPYNEQF
TRBV4-2	TRBJ2-3	.	ASSQDLDLRRTDTQY
TRBV30	TRBJ1-6	TRBD1	AWSVGFIGTGVSPLH
TRBV19	TRBJ2-5	TRBD1	ASSAWTGARGETQY
TRBV27	TRBJ2-7	.	ASSWDGHNYEQY
TRBV29-1	TRBJ1-6	.	SVMQGENSPLH
TRBV27	TRBJ2-5	.	ASTPGPSRRETQY
TRBV6-5	TRBJ2-3	.	ASSYSAESTDTQY
TRBV7-9	TRBJ2-2	.	ASSLVRWGINTGELF
TRBV9	TRBJ1-1	.	ASSVASTHGTEAF
TRBV5-1	TRBJ2-6	.	ASSGTTSSGANVLT
TRBV28	TRBJ1-5	.	ASSTVQSQH
TRBV3-1	TRBJ2-1	.	ASSPASSSYNEQF
TRBV3-1	TRBJ2-1	TRBD2	ASSQDPGLIYNEQF
TRBV6-1	TRBJ2-3	TRBD2	ASRGLAGGSSTDTQY
TRBV28	TRBJ2-2	TRBD1	ASRDPGQGNTGELF
TRBV5-1	TRBJ2-1	TRBD2	ASRPGTSGYNEQF
TRBV20-1	TRBJ2-7	TRBD2	SAFPGPGGSYEQY
TRBV7-2	TRBJ1-5	.	ASSPDGPNQPQH
TRBV4-3	TRBJ1-5	TRBD1	ASSQERRTGRNQPQH
TRBV7-6	TRBJ2-7	TRBD2	ASSWEGTNEQY
TRBV20-1	TRBJ2-7	.	SAQSSGVEQY
TRBV5-1	TRBJ2-7	.	ASSFSGYQAEQY
TRBV29-1	TRBJ2-2	TRBD1	SVGIGQGKIGELF
TRBV20-1	TRBJ2-7	.	SARVPGASEQY
TRBV5-1	TRBJ2-5	TRBD1	ASSSGQIQETQY
TRBV5-1	TRBJ1-1	TRBD1	ATGQGENTEAF
TRBV20-1	TRBJ1-1	TRBD1	SGARQGGNTEAF
TRBV10-3	TRBJ2-7	.	AISESIEQY
TRBV6-5	TRBJ2-6	.	ASSYSLLATGANVLT
TRBV2	TRBJ2-7	.	ASSQGPYESYEQY
TRBV12-3/TRBV12-4	TRBJ2-5	.	ASTDAASEETQY
TRBV4-1	TRBJ2-7	TRBD1	ASSRSGTGNYEQY
TRBV20-1	TRBJ2-4	TRBD2	SAPASGGAVVKNIQY
TRBV5-5	TRBJ1-6	.	ASSSRTGNSPLH
TRBV10-3	TRBJ1-1	.	AISGPGVNTEAF
TRBV9	TRBJ1-2	.	ASSVEVTLAYGYT
TRBV3-1	TRBJ1-5	TRBD1	ASSRTGFGQPQH
TRBV29-1	TRBJ2-1	.	SVDGVSTYNEQF
TRBV6-2/TRBV6-3	TRBJ2-3	TRBD2	ASSYPGLAELSDTQY
TRBV7-9	TRBJ1-1	.	ASSLAGGRGAGSF
TRBV28	TRBJ1-3	.	ASTTTERSGNTIY
TRBV19	TRBJ1-1	.	ASCMNTEAF
TRBV29-1	TRBJ1-1	.	SVEGGRVTEAF
TRBV27	TRBJ2-7	TRBD1	ASSTTGFGYEQY
TRBV28	TRBJ2-4	.	ASTEQSGGIIAKNIQY
TRBV5-5	TRBJ2-7	TRBD2	ASSLGVSGGYEQY
TRBV11-1	TRBJ2-2	TRBD1	ASSWAGTGTPGNTGELF
TRBV5-6	TRBJ2-5	TRBD1	ASSPWDRQETQY
TRBV10-3	TRBJ2-7	.	AISVGVYEQY
TRBV9	TRBJ2-3	.	ASSGLSTDTQY